Listed below are T cell receptor beta chains from one sample, sequenced in a study of shared clonotypes between healthy human individuals. Sequenced by immunoSEQ multiplex PCR; TCRdb stores in-frame clones only, minus some. The sample consists of approximately 600,000 clones, about 95% of them appearing once. The material sequenced was naive CD8+ T cells sorted from blood. These receptors were collected from a woman aged 30 to 39 in good health. The CDR3 runs from the conserved cysteine through the conserved F or W. Each record gives: J gene, V gene, CDR3 protein.

J: .; V: TRBV11-2; CDR3: CASSSTLSYEQYF
J: TRBJ1-2; V: TRBV7-2; CDR3: CASSLAGQTFYGYTF
J: TRBJ2-7; V: TRBV5-6; CDR3: CASSLRGEQYF
J: TRBJ2-7; V: TRBV29-1; CDR3: CSVRSGRAGEQYF
J: TRBJ2-7; V: TRBV25-1; CDR3: CASSEWEQGLEQYF
J: TRBJ2-1; V: TRBV27; CDR3: CASSLSTTGTDNEQFF
J: TRBJ2-7; V: TRBV6-5; CDR3: CASSYSEGYEQYF
J: TRBJ1-1; V: TRBV20-1; CDR3: CRAANTEAFF
J: TRBJ1-5; V: TRBV28; CDR3: CASSGQGRGQPQHF
J: TRBJ2-2; V: TRBV27; CDR3: CASSPDGVGDLNTGELFF
J: TRBJ1-1; V: TRBV7-6; CDR3: CASSLDRTSGNTEAFF
J: TRBJ2-1; V: TRBV28; CDR3: CASSFRGYEQFF
J: TRBJ2-7; V: TRBV28; CDR3: CASRSYRGPSAGEQYF
J: TRBJ1-1; V: TRBV28; CDR3: CASSPEQGHLNTEAFF
J: TRBJ2-7; V: TRBV28; CDR3: CASSPISTGVYEQYF
J: TRBJ2-1; V: TRBV11-2; CDR3: CASRGRLAGDNEQFF
J: TRBJ2-3; V: TRBV19; CDR3: CASSIDAFSGTDTQYF
J: TRBJ1-4; V: TRBV28; CDR3: CASSFFLGQEAGDEKLFF
J: TRBJ2-7; V: TRBV27; CDR3: CASSFYRAESYEQYF
J: TRBJ2-7; V: TRBV15; CDR3: CATSRGDGYYEQYF
J: TRBJ1-3; V: TRBV2; CDR3: CASSRTLTGNTIYF
J: TRBJ2-7; V: TRBV5-5; CDR3: CASTIDRPGEQYF
J: TRBJ2-5; V: TRBV30; CDR3: CAWTFSGIIETQYF
J: TRBJ2-7; V: TRBV9; CDR3: CASSVGGQVLDEQYF
J: TRBJ2-1; V: TRBV27; CDR3: CASRDATSFGVYNEQFF
J: TRBJ2-7; V: TRBV19; CDR3: CASRVGTGDYEQYF
J: TRBJ1-1; V: TRBV28; CDR3: CASSLGGGTEAFF
J: TRBJ2-7; V: TRBV6-1; CDR3: CASREWASDIYEQYF
J: TRBJ1-1; V: TRBV7-8; CDR3: CASSLDVTEAFF
J: TRBJ2-6; V: TRBV30; CDR3: CAVDRFTVSGANVLTF
J: TRBJ2-3; V: TRBV14; CDR3: CANDTTDTQYF
J: TRBJ2-3; V: TRBV2; CDR3: CASSALLIGTFTDTQYF
J: TRBJ2-7; V: TRBV5-6; CDR3: CASSRGLVVYEQYF
J: TRBJ1-2; V: TRBV28; CDR3: CASSPTDRGATNYGYTF
J: TRBJ2-2; V: TRBV19; CDR3: CASTSTGPGELFF
J: TRBJ1-1; V: TRBV13; CDR3: CASSRQETGFDTEAFF
J: TRBJ2-2; V: TRBV15; CDR3: CATSRDRQVYSNTGELFF
J: TRBJ2-2; V: TRBV13; CDR3: CASSLGPTDREEFGELFF
J: TRBJ1-1; V: TRBV18; CDR3: CASGDRNEWTEAFF
J: TRBJ1-6; V: TRBV7-9; CDR3: CASSEWTGGSVSPLHF
J: TRBJ1-1; V: TRBV4-1; CDR3: CASSQGWTGGTTEAFF
J: TRBJ2-2; V: TRBV10-1; CDR3: CANYRGGELFF
J: TRBJ1-1; V: TRBV27; CDR3: CASSFDLQGTEAFF
J: TRBJ2-7; V: TRBV27; CDR3: CASRTTGGSYEQYF
J: TRBJ2-2; V: TRBV28; CDR3: CASSLAVTGELFF
J: TRBJ2-1; V: TRBV10-2; CDR3: CASSVQGGSYNEQFF
J: TRBJ2-5; V: TRBV13; CDR3: CASSLGLRVETQYF
J: TRBJ1-1; V: TRBV14; CDR3: CASSQLGMGVIGLNTEAFF
J: TRBJ2-2; V: TRBV27; CDR3: CASSLMVPTGELFF
J: TRBJ2-1; V: TRBV7-2; CDR3: CASSITGRSTYNEQFF
J: TRBJ2-1; V: TRBV5-6; CDR3: CASNLGGEQFF
J: TRBJ2-1; V: TRBV30; CDR3: CAWTVGGGYNEQFF